This T cell receptor (beta chain) was obtained from a study of T cells in Graves' hyperthyroidism and ophthalmopathy. RNA transcripts gave rise to amplified TCR beta CDR3 regions. The HTBI set primed first-round TCR CDR3 RT-PCR. TCRdb re-called the multiplex PCR reads with MiXCR, one entry per CDR3 protein. Of 600,000 to 650,000 distinct CDR3 sequences listed, around 16% are singletons. This CDR3 has 18 amino acids. CDR1 is DFQATT and CDR2 is SNEGSKA in the germline V gene (reference sequence). Trimming at V came to 1 base and at J to 1 base, leaving 11 bases not matched to a gene. The source of this sequence is a woman in her thirties with Graves' hyperthyroidism. Sequenced material: blood. The rearrangement links TRBV20-1 to TRBJ2-5, with 11 nucleotides matching TRBD1. CDR3 DNA: TGCAGTGCTAGAGCGAAATCTCTCGGGACAGGGGGCCAAGAGACCCAGTACTTC. Translation gives CSARAKSLGTGGQETQYF.